These 2 T cell receptor beta chains were sequenced from one sample in a study of radiation and T cells in renal cell carcinoma. Repertoires were generated with immunoSEQ multiplex PCR, while TCRdb's copy carries only in-frame clones and drops some. The sample has roughly 130,000 clones, more than 75% seen once. Time point noted: blood 2 weeks post-SBRT. The treatment was: 15 Gy SBRT to primary tumor, nephrectomy 4 weeks later. The material sequenced was blood, taken from a patient whose treatment included radiotherapy and nephrectomy. All receptors come from a woman aged 70-85 years with renal cell carcinoma.

This clone appeared a few times. The V and J genes are TRBV19 and TRBJ1-1, with D perhaps TRBD1 (5 bases). Germline CDR1 and CDR2: LNHDA and SQIVND (reference sequence). V lost 2 bases and J lost 1, with 11 bases in between. The CDR3 spans 15 residues. The CDR3 region has the DNA TGTGCCAGTAGTATAATGGGGACGAAGAACACTGAAGCTTTCTTT. Translated, it gives CASSIMGTKNTEAFF.

The chain links TRBV9 to TRBJ1-6, with D perhaps matching TRBD1 (5 bases). The CDR3 is 14 residues long. Trimming removed 3 bases at V and 7 bases at J, with 11 bases between. Germline CDR1 reads SGDLS; CDR2 reads YYNGEE. Here the CDR3 DNA reads TGTGCCAGCAGCGAAGCAGGGACCAATTCACCCCTCCACTTT. Translating gives CASSEAGTNSPLHF. The variable domain in full, completed from reference TRBV9 and TRBJ1-6, reads DSGVTQTPKHLITATGQRVTLRCSPRSGDLSVYWYQQSLDQGLQFLIQYYNGEERAKGNILERFSAQQFPDLHSELNLSSLELGDSALYFCASSEAGTNSPLHFGNGTRLTVT.